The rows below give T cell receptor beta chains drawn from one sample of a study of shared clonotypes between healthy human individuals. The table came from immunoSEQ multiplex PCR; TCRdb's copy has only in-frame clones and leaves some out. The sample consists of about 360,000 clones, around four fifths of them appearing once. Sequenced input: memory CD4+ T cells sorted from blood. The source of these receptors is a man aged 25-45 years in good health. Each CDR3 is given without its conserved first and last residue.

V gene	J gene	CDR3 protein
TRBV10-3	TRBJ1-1	AISAGKGEEGSEAF
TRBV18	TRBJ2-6	ASSPVGANVLT
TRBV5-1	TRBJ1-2	ASSLAGTGEGYT
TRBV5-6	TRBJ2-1	ASSGGDDNEQF
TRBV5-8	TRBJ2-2	ASSLAAALTGELF
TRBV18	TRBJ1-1	ASSPLSRQAHEAF
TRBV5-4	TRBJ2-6	ASRAELSGANVLT
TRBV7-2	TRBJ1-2	ASSSGRLYGYT
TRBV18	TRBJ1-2	ASSPLSGVYDYGYT
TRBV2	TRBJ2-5	ATGTDQETQY
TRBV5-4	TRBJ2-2	ASSRDNPNTGELF
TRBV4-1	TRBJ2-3	ASSQSGLAGNTDTQY
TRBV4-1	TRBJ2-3	ASSQGGNTQY
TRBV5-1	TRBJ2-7	ASSLEWTQKVGYEQY
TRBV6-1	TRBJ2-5	ASSELITLKETQY
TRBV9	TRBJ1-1	ASSVNPRTQNTEAF
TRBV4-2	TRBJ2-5	ASSQSLGEETQY
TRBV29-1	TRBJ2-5	SVIRGGKETQY
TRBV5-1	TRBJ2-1	ASSSTGGRRGEQF
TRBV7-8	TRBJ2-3	ASSILAGGPSDTQY
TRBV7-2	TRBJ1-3	ASSLSGSLIRSGNTIY
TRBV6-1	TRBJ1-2	ASTIGVPYGYT
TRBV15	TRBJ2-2	ATSSDRGNTGELF
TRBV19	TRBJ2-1	ASSTTPYNEQF
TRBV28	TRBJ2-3	AASGLAGSTDTQY
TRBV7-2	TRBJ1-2	ASHGRQVRQTYGYT
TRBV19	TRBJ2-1	ASSIWVSNEQF